This T cell receptor beta chain was documented in a study of T-cell memory formation after mild COVID-19. Using its own MiXCR run on the 5' RACE reads, TCRdb lists one record per CDR3 protein. The table has over 300,000 distinct CDR3 sequences, about 20% seen once. The CDR3 has 15 amino acids. The ends were cut back, 7 bases at V and 2 bases at J, with 15 bases in the middle. From germline, CDR1 is MNHNY and CDR2 SVGAGI (reference sequence). The TCR sequence derives from a man aged 18 to 30 who had mild COVID-19 (a few samples of this study predate the infection). Cell type and time point are not known. The gene calls are TRBV6-6 and TRBJ2-1; no clear D. Specimen: PBMCs or a T cell subset sorted from them (not recorded which). This CDR3 is CASNPTAAPYNEQFF. The DNA for the CDR3 is TGTGCCAGCAACCCAACGGCAGCGCCCTACAATGAGCAGTTCTTC.